A single sample is the source of the 21 T cell receptor beta chains below, sequenced in a study of response to subunit inactivated influenza vaccine. TCRdb re-derived calls from the RT-PCR reads in MiXCR, one entry per CDR3 protein. This sample has about 520,000 distinct CDR3 sequences; roughly 27% occur once, and the top ten carry approximately 2%. Sequencing was performed on CD4+ T cells sorted from PBMCs, taken roughly 5 days after vaccination. The receptor source for this set is a man aged 50-60 years who received an inactivated influenza vaccine.

This clonotype came up a few times. V is TRBV4-2 and J is TRBJ1-6; TRBD1 might be the D (5 bases). There are 17 residues in the CDR3. Germline CDR1 is LGHNA and CDR2 is YNFKEQ. Trimming took off 0 bases at V and 8 bases at J, with 17 bases between the two ends. The CDR3 coding sequence is TGTGCCAGCAGCCAAGATCAGGCAGGGCGGATCTATTCACCCCTCCACTTT. Translated: CASSQDQAGRIYSPLHF.

This clonotype was detected only a few times. The chain employs TRBV5-1 and TRBJ1-5, with unresolved D. The CDR3 runs 15 residues. With 0 bases removed from V and 0 bases from J, the gap between germline ends came to 7 bases. The V gene's germline CDR1 is SGHRS and CDR2 YFSETQ. DNA for the CDR3: TGCGCCAGCAGCTTGGATCCGGTTAGCAATCAGCCCCAGCATTTT. This encodes CASSLDPVSNQPQHF. Complete variable domain (other parts from reference TRBV5-1 and TRBJ1-5): KAGVTQTPRYLIKTRGQQVTLSCSPISGHRSVSWYQQTPGQGLQFLFEYFSETQRNKGNFPGRFSGRQFSNSRSEMNVSTLELGDSALYLCASSLDPVSNQPQHFGDGTRLSIL.

This clonotype was observed a few times. The CDR3, as DNA: TGTGCCAGCAGTTACTCTGGCCCCAGAAGATACAATGAGCAGTTCTTC. Protein: CASSYSGPRRYNEQFF. The chain links TRBV6-5 to TRBJ2-1; D uncertain. Germline-derived CDR1 and CDR2 are MNHEY and SVGAGI. Deletions cut 0 bases from V and 4 bases from J, with 13 bases between. The CDR3 is 16 amino acids.

The genes are TRBV20-1 and TRBJ2-5, with 7 bases fitting TRBD1. With 6 bases clipped from V and 3 bases from J, the junction kept 7 bases outside the gene matches. Germline-derived CDR1 and CDR2 are DFQATT and SNEGSKA (reference sequence). The CDR3 totals 13 residues. CDR3 coding DNA: TGCAGTGCCGGGAAAGGGACAGAAGAGACCCAGTACTTC. Protein product: CSAGKGTEETQYF.

The V gene is TRBV7-9, the J gene TRBJ2-1; 9 bases are shared with TRBD1. The CDR3 contains 15 residues. Germline CDR1 and CDR2: SEHNR and FQNEAQ (reference sequence). With V trimmed by 5 bases and J by 4 bases, 6 bases remained unmatched. The CDR3 protein is CASSRMTGGYNEQFF. The CDR3 nucleotides read TGTGCCAGCAGCCGAATGACAGGGGGGTACAATGAGCAGTTCTTC. The whole variable domain, filled in from reference TRBV7-9 and TRBJ2-1, reads DTGVSQNPRHKITKRGQNVTFRCDPISEHNRLYWYRQTLGQGPEFLTYFQNEAQLEKSRLLSDRFSAERPKGSFSTLEIQRTEQGDSAMYLCASSRMTGGYNEQFFGPGTRLTVL.

The table lists this clonotype with a few counts. The chain joins TRBV29-1 to TRBJ1-1; D might be TRBD1 (5 bases). V was trimmed by 4 bases and J by 7 bases, leaving 10 bases between them. The CDR3 contains 11 residues. Germline V CDR1 and CDR2: SQVTM, ANQGSEA. The CDR3 nucleotides are TGCAGCGTTGCGAGGGGTGGTGAAGCTTTCTTT. Translated: CSVARGGEAFF.

The chain combines TRBV2 with TRBJ2-7; D might be TRBD1 (5 bases). Germline CDR1 SNHLY, CDR2 FYNNEI. V was clipped by 3 bases and J by 2 bases, with 11 bases between them. CDR3 length equals 14 residues. CDR3 bases: TGTGCCAGCAGTGACGGCCGGACACCCTACGAGCAGTACTTC. It codes for CASSDGRTPYEQYF. The full variable domain, in which reference TRBV2 and TRBJ2-7 provide the parts outside the CDR3, is EPEVTQTPSHQVTQMGQEVILRCVPISNHLYFYWYRQILGQKVEFLVSFYNNEISEKSEIFDDQFSVERPDGSNFTLKIRSTKLEDSAMYFCASSDGRTPYEQYFGPGTRLTVT.

There are a few counts of this clonotype. The chain couples TRBV28 to TRBJ2-4; TRBD2 is a possible D gene (6 bases). The CDR3 runs to 14 residues. From germline, CDR1 is MDHEN and CDR2 SYDVKM. V was cut by 6 bases and J by 5 bases, with 14 bases left in between. This CDR3 is CASSLTGTENIQYF. DNA for the CDR3: TGTGCCAGCAGCCTGACTGGGACTGAAAACATTCAGTACTTC.

V gene TRBV28 combines with J gene TRBJ1-2; TRBD1 might be the D (5 bases). CDR3 length: 16 amino acids. The V gene's germline CDR1 is MDHEN and CDR2 SYDVKM. With 5 bases removed from V and 1 base from J, the gap between germline ends came to 17 bases. In DNA, the CDR3 is TGTGCCAGCAGTCCCACGTCCGGGGCAATTAACTATGGCTACACCTTC. Amino acid sequence: CASSPTSGAINYGYTF.

DNA of the CDR3: TGTGCCAGCAGCTATACCCGGGACCGGGATTCACCCCTCCACTTT. Amino acids: CASSYTRDRDSPLHF. The rearrangement joins TRBV4-2 to TRBJ1-6; the D gene is possibly TRBD1 (5 bases). The CDR3 is 15 residues long. Trimming stripped 5 bases from V and 8 bases from J, with 16 bases between. Germline CDR1 and CDR2: LGHNA and YNFKEQ.

There are many counts of this clonotype. The rearrangement links TRBV5-1 to TRBJ1-1; D is ambiguous. The germline V gene encodes CDR1 SGHRS and CDR2 YFSETQ. Deletions cut 7 bases from V and 1 base from J, with 14 bases between. The CDR3 consists of 14 residues. The CDR3 protein is CASHPDGSNTEAFF. In DNA, the CDR3 is TGCGCCAGCCATCCGGACGGTTCGAACACTGAAGCTTTCTTT.

The V gene is TRBV28, the J gene TRBJ2-7; D ambiguous. Looked up from germline, CDR1 is MDHEN and CDR2 is SYDVKM. This CDR3 region has 15 residues. Trimming removed 7 bases from V and 2 bases from J, with 18 bases in between. CDR3 coding DNA: TGTGCCAGCACCCCGTCCCGGGCAATGACCTACGAGCAGTACTTC. Residues: CASTPSRAMTYEQYF.

V usage is TRBV20-1 and J usage is TRBJ2-3; the D gene is possibly TRBD2 (5 bases). This CDR3 comprises 14 residues. The V gene's germline CDR1 is DFQATT and CDR2 SNEGSKA (reference sequence). Trimming shortened V by 0 bases and J by 3 bases, and 10 bases separated the two germline ends. In nucleotides, the CDR3 is TGCAGTGCTAGAGAGGAACTAGGTACAGATACGCAGTATTTT. Encoded protein: CSAREELGTDTQYF.

This clonotype was counted between two and nine times. This chain uses TRBV7-2 with TRBJ1-6, with a weak D call TRBD1 (6 bases). V lost 0 bases, J lost 12 bases, and 9 bases lay in between. Germline V gene sequence: CDR1 SGHTA, CDR2 FQGNSA. This CDR3 comprises 13 residues. In DNA form, the CDR3 reads TGTGCCAGCAGCTTAGCCGAGGACAGACCCCTCCACTTT. It translates to CASSLAEDRPLHF. Drawing the rest from reference TRBV7-2 and TRBJ1-6, the complete variable domain is GAGVSQSPSNKVTEKGKDVELRCDPISGHTALYWYRQSLGQGLEFLIYFQGNSAPDKSGLPSDRFSAERTGGSVSTLTIQRTQQEDSAVYLCASSLAEDRPLHFGNGTRLTVT.

The rearrangement joins TRBV20-1 to TRBJ1-5, with 7 bases fitting TRBD1. The CDR3 has 14 amino acids. After removal of 7 bases from V and 6 bases from J, the junction contained 12 bases not matched to a gene. Germline lookup yields CDR1 DFQATT and CDR2 SNEGSKA (reference sequence). The CDR3 protein is CSVNRGEMSQPQHF. The CDR3 DNA reads as TGCAGTGTCAACAGGGGTGAGATGAGTCAGCCCCAGCATTTT.

The rearrangement uses TRBV5-1 and TRBJ2-1; 11 nucleotides line up with TRBD2. The CDR3 loop spans 19 amino acids. Germline lookup yields CDR1 SGHRS and CDR2 YFSETQ. Unmatched junction bases numbered 9, after V lost 1 base and J lost 0 bases. The CDR3 bases are TGCGCCAGCAGCTTGACTAGCGGGAGTAGGGGAGGCTCCTACAATGAGCAGTTCTTC. This gives the protein CASSLTSGSRGGSYNEQFF.

This clonotype was recorded a few times. The chain recombines TRBV11-3 with TRBJ2-1; D may be TRBD1 (5 bases). CDR1 and CDR2 (germline): SGHNT, YENEEA. Trimming pared 1 base from V and 8 bases from J, leaving 15 bases between. The CDR3 has 15 residues. The CDR3 reads CASSLGAGWGDEQFF. In DNA, the CDR3 is TGTGCCAGCAGCTTAGGGGCAGGGTGGGGCGATGAGCAGTTCTTC.

The CDR3: CSAPNRAVSMNTEAFF. The CDR3 coding sequence is TGCAGTGCCCCCAATAGGGCGGTTAGTATGAACACTGAAGCTTTCTTT. The J gene is TRBJ1-1, the V gene TRBV20-1; D not resolved. Per the germline V gene, CDR1 is DFQATT and CDR2 is SNEGSKA (reference sequence). Trimming removed 6 bases at V and 0 bases at J, with 20 bases between. The CDR3 runs 16 residues.

The chain couples TRBV12-3 or TRBV12-4 to TRBJ2-7; D might be TRBD1 or TRBD2, each matching 5 bases. This CDR3 is built from 14 residues. V gave up 6 bases and J gave up 2 bases, with 14 bases separating them. The CDR3 DNA reads as TGTGCCAGCAGAACCGGGACCCAGCCCTACGAGCAGTACTTC. As protein: CASRTGTQPYEQYF.

V and J are TRBV5-6 and TRBJ2-7; no definite D call. Between the trimmed V and J ends, which lost 4 bases and 0 bases, there was a span of 11 bases. Per germline, CDR1 SGHDT and CDR2 YYEEEE. The CDR3 runs to 14 residues. CDR3 in DNA: TGTGCCAGCAGCCGAGGACGCAACTCCTACGAGCAGTACTTC. Translation: CASSRGRNSYEQYF.

The chain combines TRBV12-3 or TRBV12-4 with TRBJ1-3, with a weak D call TRBD1 (6 bases). The V gene lost 5 bases and the J gene lost 4 bases, with 12 bases spanning the gap. The CDR3 consists of 14 residues. CDR3 nucleotides: TGTGCCAGCAGTGCGGGGGCGCCAGGAAACACCATATATTTT. Protein product: CASSAGAPGNTIYF.